This T cell receptor beta chain was captured in a study of blood T cell repertoires in COVID-19. For the study at large: Samples taken during acute and convalescent COVID-19 were collected in the United States, Italy and Spain. T cells, B-cell-depleted T cells, or PBMCs provided the cDNA or gDNA that served as material.

Per the original methods: Nucleated cell counts were estimated from reference gene primer amplification. TCRdb keeps only in-frame clones here, not all; method: immunoSEQ multiplex PCR. The DNA gave D and trimming, while V, J and clone size come from that table. The sample has some 250,000 clones, about 90% seen once. CDR3 length: 13 residues. Germline assignment: CDR1 MRHNA and CDR2 SNTAGT. V dropped 5 bases and J dropped 9; count of bases not matched to a gene: 4. This TCR came from a woman aged 25 to 45 who had recovered from COVID-19. Sequenced sample: peripheral blood. This chain connects TRBV6-4 to TRBJ1-5, with TRBD1 matching 10 bases. CDR3 sequence (DNA): TGTGCCAGCAGTCTGGGACAGGGGTGGCCCCAGCATTTT. Translated, it gives CASSLGQGWPQHF.